This entry features one T cell receptor beta chain sequence. Unmatched junction bases numbered 12, after V lost 2 bases and J lost 5 bases. Germline CDR1 SGHNT, CDR2 YYREEE (reference sequence). CDR3 length: 16 residues. The data belong to a study of blood T cell repertoires in COVID-19. Study overall: PBMCs, B-cell-depleted T cells, or T cells were the source of the cDNA or gDNA that made up the material.

In the authors' workflow: Scientists estimated how many nucleated cells there were by amplifying reference gene primers. TCRdb keeps only in-frame clones here, not all; method: immunoSEQ multiplex PCR. The V and J calls and the clone size are those of that table, but D and trimming were determined from the DNA. Here the sample spans 90,000 to 100,000 clones, roughly nine tenths being singletons. J is TRBJ1-1 and V is TRBV5-4; 7 nucleotides line up with TRBD1. This sequence was found in a middle-aged man with COVID-19, enrolled during active disease. The sample consisted of peripheral blood. This chain's CDR3 is CASSFGGNTRGTEAFF. The CDR3 region has the DNA TGTGCCAGCAGCTTTGGGGGAAATACCAGGGGGACTGAAGCTTTCTTT.